This TCR beta chain was recovered during a study of T cell changes during pregnancy in multiple sclerosis. Measured with immunoSEQ multiplex PCR; TCRdb has only the in-frame clones, and not every one. This repertoire shows 45,000 to 55,000 clones, more than 85% found once; its top ten account for roughly 0.92%. Germline trimming cut 2 bases from V and 5 bases from J; bases unmatched to any gene: 3. Per germline, CDR1 SGHDT and CDR2 YYEEEE. CDR3 length: 15 residues. The receptor comes from a female donor with multiple sclerosis, enrolled in a pregnancy study. This chain links TRBV5-6 with TRBJ2-3, with 12 bases fitting TRBD2. The material was peripheral blood, obtained after pregnancy. CDR3 coding DNA: TGTGCCAGCAGCTTTCCGGGACTAGCGGGAGATACGCAGTATTTT. As protein: CASSFPGLAGDTQYF. Combining the CDR3 with reference TRBV5-6 and TRBJ2-3 gives the whole variable domain DAGVTQSPTHLIKTRGQQVTLRCSPKSGHDTVSWYQQALGQGPQFIFQYYEEEERQRGNFPDRFSGHQFPNYSSELNVNALLLGDSALYLCASSFPGLAGDTQYFGPGTRLTVL.